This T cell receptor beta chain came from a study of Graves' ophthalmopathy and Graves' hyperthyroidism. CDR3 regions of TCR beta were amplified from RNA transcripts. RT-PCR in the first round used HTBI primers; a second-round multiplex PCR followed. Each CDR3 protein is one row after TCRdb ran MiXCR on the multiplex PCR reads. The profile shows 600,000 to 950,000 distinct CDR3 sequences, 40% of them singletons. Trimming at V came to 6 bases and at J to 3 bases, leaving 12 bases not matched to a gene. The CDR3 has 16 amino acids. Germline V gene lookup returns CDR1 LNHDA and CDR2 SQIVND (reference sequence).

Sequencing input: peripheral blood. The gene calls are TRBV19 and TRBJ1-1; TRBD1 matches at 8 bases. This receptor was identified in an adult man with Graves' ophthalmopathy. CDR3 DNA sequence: TGTGCCAGTAGCCCGGGACGAGGGACAGGCCACACTGAAGCTTTCTTT. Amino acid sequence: CASSPGRGTGHTEAFF.